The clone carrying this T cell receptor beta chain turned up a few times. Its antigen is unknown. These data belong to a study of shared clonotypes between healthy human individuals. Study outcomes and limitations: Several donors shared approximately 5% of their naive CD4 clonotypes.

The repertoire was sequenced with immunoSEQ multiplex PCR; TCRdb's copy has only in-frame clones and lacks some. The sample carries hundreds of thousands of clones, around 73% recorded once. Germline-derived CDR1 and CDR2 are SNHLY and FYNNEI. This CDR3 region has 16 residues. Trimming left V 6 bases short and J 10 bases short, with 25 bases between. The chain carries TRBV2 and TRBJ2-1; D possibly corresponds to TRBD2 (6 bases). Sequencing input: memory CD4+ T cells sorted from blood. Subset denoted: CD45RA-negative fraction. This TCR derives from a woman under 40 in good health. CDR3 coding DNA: TGTGCCAGCAGGCTAGGGACCGCAGCGGGTCGACCGGAGCAGTTCTTC. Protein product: CASRLGTAAGRPEQFF.